This is a list of T cell receptor beta chains from one sample in a study of blood T cell repertoires in COVID-19. Using immunoSEQ multiplex PCR, the repertoire was profiled, and TCRdb retains in-frame clones only, with some absent. The data show about 220,000 clones, around 85% seen once. Sample: PBMCs or T cells enriched from blood (not recorded which). Receptors were obtained from a woman in her thirties or forties with acute COVID-19. The CDR3 runs from the conserved cysteine through the conserved F or W. Each record gives: D gene, V gene, clone size, J gene, CDR3 protein, CDR3 DNA. The D gene is left open where the match is weak. The size entry is marked missing in some rows and otherwise reads once, few, many or a size class.

D: NA; V: TRBV10-3; size: NA; J: TRBJ2-3; CDR3: CAISAEVLASSTDTQYF; DNA: TGTGCCATCAGTGCCGAAGTCCTAGCGTCTAGCACAGATACGCAGTATTTT
D: NA; V: TRBV25-1; size: NA; J: TRBJ1-4; CDR3: CASSSPGGPNEKLFF; DNA: TGTGCCAGCAGTTCCCCCGGGGGTCCAAATGAAAAACTGTTTTTT
D: NA; V: TRBV19; size: once; J: TRBJ1-4; CDR3: CASKKGHSNEKLFF; DNA: TGTGCCAGTAAAAAGGGACACTCTAATGAAAAACTGTTTTTT
D: TRBD1; V: TRBV7-9; size: NA; J: TRBJ1-5; CDR3: CASGNGTGDFYSNQPQHF; DNA: TGTGCCAGCGGCAACGGGACAGGGGACTTTTATAGCAATCAGCCCCAGCATTTT
D: NA; V: TRBV24-1; size: NA; J: TRBJ2-2; CDR3: CATRNTGELFF; DNA: TGTGCCACTCGGAACACCGGGGAGCTGTTTTTT
D: NA; V: TRBV9; size: few; J: TRBJ1-1; CDR3: CASSPLGSMNTEAFF; DNA: TGTGCCAGCAGCCCTCTGGGGAGCATGAACACTGAAGCTTTCTTT
D: NA; V: TRBV7-3; size: NA; J: TRBJ2-7; CDR3: CASSQAQGPYEQYF; DNA: TGTGCCAGCAGCCAGGCACAGGGACCCTACGAGCAGTACTTC
D: NA; V: TRBV5-1; size: once; J: TRBJ2-6; CDR3: CASSLGQGTSSGANVLTF; DNA: TGCGCCAGCAGCTTGGGGCAGGGGACGTCCTCTGGGGCCAACGTCCTGACTTTC
D: TRBD1; V: TRBV2; size: few; J: TRBJ1-6; CDR3: CASRGTGRSPLHF; DNA: TGTGCCAGCAGGGGGACAGGGCGATCACCCCTCCACTTT
D: NA; V: TRBV14; size: once; J: TRBJ1-1; CDR3: CASSRTQMNTEAFF; DNA: TGTGCCAGCAGCCGAACACAGATGAACACTGAAGCTTTCTTT
D: NA; V: TRBV29-1; size: NA; J: TRBJ2-3; CDR3: CSVEDPGQGYTDTQYF; DNA: TGCAGCGTTGAAGACCCCGGGCAGGGCTACACAGATACGCAGTATTTT
D: NA; V: TRBV27; size: NA; J: TRBJ1-5; CDR3: CASSFRRLSNQPQHF; DNA: TGTGCCAGCAGTTTTCGTCGGTTAAGCAATCAGCCCCAGCATTTT
D: TRBD2; V: TRBV5-6; size: NA; J: TRBJ2-1; CDR3: CASSTTSGSPYNEQFF; DNA: TGTGCCAGCAGCACTACTAGCGGGTCCCCCTACAATGAGCAGTTCTTC
D: NA; V: TRBV7-2; size: NA; J: TRBJ2-7; CDR3: CASSYGTPGFYEQYF; DNA: TGTGCCAGCAGCTATGGGACACCAGGATTTTACGAGCAGTACTTC
D: NA; V: TRBV7-2; size: NA; J: TRBJ1-2; CDR3: CASSPPGRNGYTF; DNA: TGTGCCAGCAGCCCTCCAGGGCGAAATGGCTACACCTTC
D: TRBD1; V: TRBV3-1/TRBV3-2; size: NA; J: TRBJ1-5; CDR3: CASGQGGQPQHF; DNA: TGTGCCAGCGGGCAGGGGGGTCAGCCCCAGCATTTT
D: NA; V: TRBV7-9; size: NA; J: TRBJ1-2; CDR3: CASTKAGAYGYTF; DNA: TGTGCCAGCACCAAAGCAGGGGCCTATGGCTACACCTTC
D: NA; V: TRBV29-1; size: NA; J: TRBJ1-1; CDR3: CSVVWGAEAFF; DNA: TGCAGCGTTGTATGGGGGGCTGAAGCTTTCTTT
D: TRBD2; V: TRBV7-2; size: NA; J: TRBJ2-1; CDR3: CASSSRGREGYNEQFF; DNA: TGTGCCAGCAGCTCCCGAGGTAGGGAGGGCTACAATGAGCAGTTCTTC
D: NA; V: TRBV27; size: NA; J: TRBJ1-2; CDR3: CASSFMHPRGYGYTF; DNA: TGTGCCAGCAGTTTCATGCACCCTAGGGGCTATGGCTACACCTTC
D: NA; V: TRBV6-5; size: NA; J: TRBJ1-1; CDR3: CASKGGTGTEAFF; DNA: TGTGCCAGCAAAGGTGGAACAGGCACTGAAGCTTTCTTT
D: TRBD2; V: TRBV18; size: NA; J: TRBJ2-3; CDR3: CASSPMAGGLDTQYF; DNA: TGTGCCAGCTCACCAATGGCGGGAGGCTTGGATACGCAGTATTTT
D: NA; V: TRBV11-2; size: NA; J: TRBJ1-2; CDR3: CASSLAPGPFYGYTF; DNA: TGTGCCAGCAGCTTAGCGCCAGGGCCTTTCTATGGCTACACCTTC
D: NA; V: TRBV5-1; size: NA; J: TRBJ1-1; CDR3: CASSLDGQAFF; DNA: TGCGCCAGCAGCTTGGATGGGCAAGCTTTCTTT
D: NA; V: TRBV28; size: NA; J: TRBJ1-5; CDR3: CASIAGNSNQPQHF; DNA: TGTGCCAGCATCGCAGGTAATAGCAATCAGCCCCAGCATTTT
D: NA; V: TRBV13; size: NA; J: TRBJ1-3; CDR3: CASSNQATSGNTIYF; DNA: TGTGCCAGCAGCAACCAGGCGACCTCTGGAAACACCATATATTTT
D: NA; V: TRBV15; size: NA; J: TRBJ2-3; CDR3: CATSNNFPRGTQYF; DNA: TGTGCCACCAGCAACAATTTCCCGCGCGGTACGCAGTATTTT
D: NA; V: TRBV5-1; size: once; J: TRBJ2-3; CDR3: CASSWGDSYFTDTQYF; DNA: TGCGCCAGCAGCTGGGGGGACAGTTATTTCACAGATACGCAGTATTTT